This T cell receptor beta chain was captured by sequencing in a study of OX40 agonist ivuxolimab in advanced cancers. About the study: Melanoma, hepatocellular carcinoma, head and neck or renal cell cancer occurred in dose-escalation patients.

The repertoire was sequenced with immunoSEQ multiplex PCR; TCRdb's copy has only in-frame clones and lacks some. The data contain 65,000 to 90,000 clones, 80% to 90% of them singletons. The germline V gene has CDR1 KGHSH and CDR2 LQKENI. V was cut by 0 bases and J by 1 base, with 15 bases left in between. The CDR3 length is 17 residues. V usage is TRBV18 and J usage is TRBJ1-1; D is unresolved. The sample in question was CD4+ or CD8+ T cells sorted from blood, obtained in a trial of the OX40 agonist ivuxolimab. The source of this sequence is an adult with an advanced solid tumor such as melanoma, head and neck, liver or kidney cancer. CDR3 region: CASSPPVGTISNTEAFF. The CDR3 DNA reads TGTGCCAGCTCACCACCGGTGGGCACCATTTCGAACACTGAAGCTTTCTTT.